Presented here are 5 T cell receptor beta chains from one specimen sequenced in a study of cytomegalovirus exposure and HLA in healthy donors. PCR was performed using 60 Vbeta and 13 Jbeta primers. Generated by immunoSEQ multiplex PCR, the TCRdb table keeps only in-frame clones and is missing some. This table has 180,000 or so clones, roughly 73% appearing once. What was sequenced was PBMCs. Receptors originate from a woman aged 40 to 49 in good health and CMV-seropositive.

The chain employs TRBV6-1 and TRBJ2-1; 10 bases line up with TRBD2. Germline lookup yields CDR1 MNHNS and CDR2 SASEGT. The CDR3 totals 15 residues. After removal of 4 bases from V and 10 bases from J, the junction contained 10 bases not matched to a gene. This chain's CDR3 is CASSGLAGGVGEQFF. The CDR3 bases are TGTGCCAGCAGTGGACTAGCGGGCGGGGTTGGAGAGCAGTTCTTC.

CDR3 residues: CASSTGEGNIQYF. Written as DNA, the CDR3 is TGTGCCAGCAGCACGGGAGAGGGAAACATTCAGTACTTC. V gene TRBV5-4 combines with J gene TRBJ2-4; D perhaps matches TRBD2 (6 bases). The CDR3 contains 13 residues. The germline V and J ends were trimmed by 4 bases and 6 bases, with 11 bases remaining between them. Germline-derived CDR1 and CDR2 are SGHNT and YYREEE (reference sequence). The full variable domain, its missing parts supplied by reference TRBV5-4 and TRBJ2-4, is ETGVTQSPTHLIKTRGQQVTLRCSSQSGHNTVSWYQQALGQGPQFIFQYYREEENGRGNFPPRFSGLQFPNYSSELNVNALELDDSALYLCASSTGEGNIQYFGAGTRLSVL.

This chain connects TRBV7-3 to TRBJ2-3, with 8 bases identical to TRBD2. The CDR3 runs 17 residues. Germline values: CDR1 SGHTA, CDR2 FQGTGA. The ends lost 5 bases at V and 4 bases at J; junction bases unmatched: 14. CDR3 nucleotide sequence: TGTGCCAGCAGCCTAAGAGGGAGGGCGGGAGGTCCAGATACGCAGTATTTT. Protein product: CASSLRGRAGGPDTQYF.

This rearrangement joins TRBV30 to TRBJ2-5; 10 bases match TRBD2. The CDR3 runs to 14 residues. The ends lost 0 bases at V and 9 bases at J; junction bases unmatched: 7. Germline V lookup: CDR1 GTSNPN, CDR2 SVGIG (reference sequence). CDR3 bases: TGTGCCTGGAGTGTCGGTCTAGCGGGAGCGGCCCAGTACTTC. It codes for CAWSVGLAGAAQYF. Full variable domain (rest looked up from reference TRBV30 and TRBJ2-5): SQTIHQWPATLVQPVGSPLSLECTVEGTSNPNLYWYRQAAGRGLQLLFYSVGIGQISSEVPQNLSASRPQDRQFILSSKKLLLSDSGFYLCAWSVGLAGAAQYFGPGTRLLVL.

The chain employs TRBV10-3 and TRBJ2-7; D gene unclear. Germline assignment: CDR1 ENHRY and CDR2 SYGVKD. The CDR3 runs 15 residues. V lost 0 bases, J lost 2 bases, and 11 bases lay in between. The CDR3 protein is CAISESGRPTYEQYF. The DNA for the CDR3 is TGTGCCATCAGTGAGTCGGGCAGACCCACCTACGAGCAGTACTTC.